One TCR beta chain is described in this entry. Its antigen is not identified. The data originate from a study of cytomegalovirus exposure and HLA in healthy donors. The wider study: Some 85 million unique TCRs from HLA-typed donors were held in an early data release. Most donors, 81% of 398 genotyped, fell in the Caucasian-associated ancestry cluster.

13 Jbeta primers and 60 Vbeta primers were used for the PCR. TCRdb's copy holds only in-frame clones and misses some; the assay was immunoSEQ multiplex PCR. The sample lists approximately 110,000 clones, 55% to 65% occurring once. Notes on the study in general: Beyond CMV serostatus, there was no information to go on about immune exposure.

The sequence was obtained from a man aged 25 to 45 in good health and CMV-seropositive. Sequenced material: PBMCs.

CDR3 bases: TGTGCCAGCAGCCCCCTACGACACACCTACAATGAGCAGTTCTTC. Its translation: CASSPLRHTYNEQFF. This rearrangement joins TRBV11-2 to TRBJ2-1, with D hard to call. The germline V and J ends were trimmed by 5 bases and 2 bases, with 13 bases remaining between them. CDR1 is SGHAT and CDR2 is FQNNGV in the germline V gene. This CDR3 has 15 amino acids.